These 23 T cell receptor beta chains were sequenced from one sample in a study of T cell responses to AZD1222 COVID-19 vaccine. Measured with immunoSEQ multiplex PCR; TCRdb has only the in-frame clones, and not every one. The sample holds nearly 95,000 clones; 75% to 90% are singletons and the top ten take about 2.4%. Sequenced material: peripheral blood, taken 28 days after the second AZD1222 dose. These receptors came from an adult who received the AZD1222 COVID-19 vaccine.

The V call is TRBV2, the J call TRBJ1-1, with 7 nucleotides matching TRBD1. Germline V gene lookup returns CDR1 SNHLY and CDR2 FYNNEI. J gave up 1 base and V 5 bases, and 4 bases lay outside the gene matches. The CDR3 sequence is 14 residues long. The CDR3, as DNA: TGTGCCAGCAGTTTTGGACAGGCGAACACTGAAGCTTTCTTT. Its protein is CASSFGQANTEAFF.

This rearrangement joins TRBV3-1 (or the pseudogene TRBV3-2) to TRBJ2-7; 9 bases agree with TRBD1. The J segment lost 1 base and the V segment lost 1 base, leaving 5 bases of the junction unmatched. Looked up from germline, CDR1 is LGHDT and CDR2 is YNNKEL (reference sequence). The CDR3 runs 16 residues. The CDR3 reads CASSQVDRGRSYEQYF. The CDR3 DNA reads TGTGCCAGCAGCCAAGTGGACAGGGGTCGATCCTACGAGCAGTACTTC.

The V gene is TRBV30, the J gene TRBJ1-5, with D maybe TRBD1 (6 bases). Trimming shortened V by 3 bases and J by 5 bases, and 14 bases separated the two germline ends. The CDR3 runs 14 residues. CDR1 is GTSNPN and CDR2 is SVGIG in the germline V gene (reference sequence). DNA for the CDR3: TGTGCCTGGAGGGCAGCAGGGGTACATCAGCCCCAGCATTTT. Residues: CAWRAAGVHQPQHF.

This clone was counted a single time. The rearrangement uses TRBV5-1 and TRBJ1-2; TRBD1 aligns across 8 bases. The CDR3 extends over 15 amino acids. Germline V CDR1 and CDR2: SGHRS, YFSETQ. V shed 1 base, J shed 4 bases, and the junction held 6 bases outside the gene matches. CDR3 amino acids: CASSLSLGQGYGYTF. CDR3 DNA: TGCGCCAGCAGCTTGAGCCTTGGACAGGGCTATGGCTACACCTTC.

The gene calls are TRBV6-6 and TRBJ2-2; D might be TRBD1 (5 bases). The germline V and J ends were trimmed by 7 bases and 1 base, with 16 bases remaining between them. Germline values: CDR1 MNHNY, CDR2 SVGAGI (reference sequence). This CDR3 has 16 residues. The CDR3, as DNA: TGTGCCAGCAACTTACAGGCCCCCTTGAACACCGGGGAGCTGTTTTTT. This sequence encodes CASNLQAPLNTGELFF.

This clone was counted once. CDR3 region: CASTKAPSGIGNTIYF. In DNA form, the CDR3 reads TGTGCCAGCACTAAGGCTCCTTCAGGGATTGGAAACACCATATATTTT. The chain employs TRBV9 and TRBJ1-3; maybe TRBD1 (5 bases). Trimming left V 6 bases short and J 3 bases short, with 19 bases between. Germline CDR1 and CDR2: SGDLS and YYNGEE. This CDR3 has 16 amino acids.

Here the CDR3 reads CACSRQGASTEAFF. As DNA, the CDR3 is TGTGCCTGTTCCCGACAGGGGGCGAGCACTGAAGCTTTCTTT. The rearrangement uses TRBV30 and TRBJ1-1; 10 nucleotides line up with TRBD1. Looked up from germline, CDR1 is GTSNPN and CDR2 is SVGIG (reference sequence). Trimming took 6 bases from V and 4 from J; bases not matched to a gene: 8. This CDR3 is built from 14 residues. Looking up the rest from reference TRBV30 and TRBJ1-1 gives the full variable domain: SQTIHQWPATLVQPVGSPLSLECTVEGTSNPNLYWYRQAAGRGLQLLFYSVGIGQISSEVPQNLSASRPQDRQFILSSKKLLLSDSGFYLCACSRQGASTEAFFGQGTRLTVV.

This chain links TRBV3-1 (or the pseudogene TRBV3-2) with TRBJ2-2; 8 nucleotides align to TRBD1. This CDR3 spans 15 amino acids. V gave up 4 bases and J gave up 4 bases; unmatched junction bases: 5. Germline CDR1 and CDR2: LGHDT and YNNKEL (reference sequence). DNA of the CDR3: TGTGCCAGCAGCCGACAGGGGAGCTTCACCGGGGAGCTGTTTTTT. Amino acids: CASSRQGSFTGELFF.

The chain uses TRBV16 and TRBJ1-6; 9 bases map to TRBD1. Germline trimming cut 5 bases from V and 8 bases from J; bases unmatched to any gene: 10. CDR1 and CDR2 (germline): KGHSY, FQNENV. The CDR3 has 16 residues. The CDR3, as DNA: TGTGCCAGCAGCAGACCGGGACAGGGTTTTTATTCACCCCTCCACTTT. This encodes CASSRPGQGFYSPLHF.

This clone was found a few times. V is TRBV18 and J is TRBJ1-1, with D perhaps matching TRBD1 (5 bases). This CDR3 has 15 amino acids. Germline CDR1 and CDR2: KGHSH and LQKENI. Trimming stripped 5 bases from V and 4 bases from J, with 17 bases between. CDR3 amino acids: CASSSGGREATEAFF. The CDR3 region has the DNA TGTGCCAGCTCAAGCGGGGGAAGGGAGGCCACTGAAGCTTTCTTT.

The gene calls are TRBV27 and TRBJ1-1, with no clear D. The germline V gene encodes CDR1 MNHEY and CDR2 SMNVEV (reference sequence). V shed 8 bases and J shed 10 bases, with 14 bases lying between them. This CDR3 has 11 residues. The CDR3 nucleotides are TGTGCCAGCCACACCCAAACCGTAGCTTTCTTT. Protein sequence: CASHTQTVAFF.

V is TRBV11-2 and J is TRBJ2-7; TRBD2 aligns across 9 bases. This CDR3 has 15 residues. CDR1 is SGHAT, CDR2 FQNNGV, per germline. V trimming: 5 bases; J trimming: 2 bases; junction bases outside the gene matches: 7. As DNA, the CDR3 is TGTGCCAGCAGCCCGAGACTAGCGGATCCCTACGAGCAGTACTTC. The encoded protein is CASSPRLADPYEQYF.

The chain joins TRBV11-1 to TRBJ2-3; D perhaps matches TRBD1 (5 bases). The germline V gene has CDR1 SGHAT and CDR2 FQDESV (reference sequence). Trimming took off 3 bases at V and 4 bases at J, with 11 bases between the two ends. The CDR3 runs to 14 residues. The CDR3 protein is CASSLAGPADTQYF. The CDR3 DNA follows: TGTGCCAGCAGCTTGGCAGGGCCCGCAGATACGCAGTATTTT.

This clone was counted a single time. The chain couples TRBV3-1 (or the pseudogene TRBV3-2) to TRBJ1-6, with TRBD1 as a possible D gene (5 bases). Germline V gene data show CDR1 as LGHDT and CDR2 as YNNKEL (reference sequence). The CDR3 contains 16 residues. V lost 2 bases, J lost 14 bases, and 22 bases lay in between. In DNA, the CDR3 is TGTGCCAGCAGCCAATCGTGGGGCCTCTCGAGATCGGCCCTCCACTTT. Translated: CASSQSWGLSRSALHF.

The chain couples TRBV5-1 to TRBJ1-2, with 7 nucleotides matching TRBD1. CDR3 length: 13 residues. J lost 4 bases, V lost 7 bases, and 7 bases had no gene match. Germline V CDR1 and CDR2: SGHRS, YFSETQ. CDR3 in amino acids: CASRTGEGYGYTF. The DNA for the CDR3 is TGCGCCAGCCGGACAGGAGAGGGCTATGGCTACACCTTC.

This clone came up once. This chain connects TRBV3-1 (or the pseudogene TRBV3-2) to TRBJ1-1, with D tentatively TRBD1 (6 bases). V shed 4 bases and J shed 11 bases, with 14 bases lying between them. The CDR3 is made up of 12 amino acids. Germline assignment: CDR1 LGHDT and CDR2 YNNKEL (reference sequence). The chain's CDR3 is CASSRGAVGAFF. The CDR3 coding sequence is TGTGCCAGCAGCCGGGGGGCCGTGGGGGCTTTCTTT.

The chain is built from TRBV12-5 and TRBJ2-7, with a possible D match to TRBD1 (6 bases). Germline V gene data show CDR1 as LGHNT and CDR2 as FRNRAP. This CDR3 comprises 14 residues. V was clipped by 7 bases and J by 6 bases, with 19 bases between them. As DNA, the CDR3 is TGTGCTAGTGTCATGGGGGACAAATTACCCGAGCAGTACTTC. Residues: CASVMGDKLPEQYF.

J is TRBJ2-1 and V is TRBV4-3; D uncertain. CDR3 length: 14 amino acids. Trimming removed 7 bases from V and 5 bases from J, with 15 bases in between. Germline CDR1 and CDR2: LGHNA and YSLEER. The CDR3 loop reads CASNRAVGNNEQFF. As DNA, the CDR3 is TGCGCCAGCAACCGTGCCGTAGGGAACAATGAGCAGTTCTTC.

As DNA, the CDR3 is TGTGCCAGCAGCTTAAGGGGGAATAGCGGATCTCCCTACGAGCAGTACTTC. Amino acids: CASSLRGNSGSPYEQYF. The chain recombines TRBV13 with TRBJ2-7; perhaps D is TRBD1 or TRBD2 (6 bases each). Trimming shortened V by 2 bases and J by 2 bases, and 19 bases separated the two germline ends. The CDR3 consists of 17 residues. Germline V gives CDR1 PRHDT, CDR2 FYEKMQ (reference sequence).

This chain joins TRBV19 and TRBJ2-7; 10 nucleotides line up with TRBD1. Germline V gives CDR1 LNHDA, CDR2 SQIVND (reference sequence). The CDR3 length is 16 residues. V trimming: 7 bases; J trimming: 5 bases; junction bases outside the gene matches: 14. The CDR3 protein is CASTLRSGTGVHEQYF. CDR3 in DNA: TGTGCCAGTACCTTACGATCCGGGACAGGGGTACACGAGCAGTACTTC.

V usage is TRBV7-2 and J usage is TRBJ2-7; TRBD1 agrees at 8 bases. The CDR3 runs 15 residues. The junction had 7 bases not matched to a gene; V was cut back by 1 base and J by 5 bases. From germline, CDR1 is SGHTA and CDR2 FQGNSA. The CDR3 DNA follows: TGTGCCAGCAGCTTAGTTGCAGGGGGCAGCGACGAGCAGTACTTC. Its protein product is CASSLVAGGSDEQYF.

The chain's CDR3 is CASRLILRAMNTEAFF. The CDR3 region has the DNA TGTGCAAGTCGCCTCATACTCAGGGCCATGAACACTGAAGCTTTCTTT. The chain combines TRBV12-2 with TRBJ1-1; TRBD1 reflects the table's D call only, with no check against the DNA. TRBV12-2 has pseudogene status. This CDR3 comprises 16 residues.

The chain carries TRBV12-5 and TRBJ2-6, with D perhaps given as TRBD1 or TRBD2 (6 bases each). Deletions cut 0 bases from V and 3 bases from J, with 12 bases between. CDR3 length equals 17 residues. Germline values: CDR1 LGHNT, CDR2 FRNRAP. The CDR3 here is CASGLVLGGNGANVLTF. Here the CDR3 DNA reads TGTGCTAGTGGTTTGGTACTAGGGGGGAATGGGGCCAACGTCCTGACTTTC.